Included here is one T cell receptor beta chain sequence, with context. Its antigen is currently unknown. The data originate from a study of cytomegalovirus exposure and HLA in healthy donors. Study observations and caveats: It was reported in a later analysis that an Asian-associated ancestry cluster showed fewer N-insertions than the roughly 710-donor mean. Researchers left out some V segments, among them TRBV6-2 and TRBV6-3, as indistinguishable.

PCR amplification relied on 60 Vbeta primers (plus 13 Jbeta primers). Per the study methods: As a later analysis found, there were approximately 80 million unique TCR beta chains, of which roughly 11 million were shared. Profiled with immunoSEQ multiplex PCR; TCRdb holds only in-frame clones, not every one. The V and J calls and the clone size are those of that table, but D and trimming were determined from the DNA. Among roughly 120,000 clones listed, 65% to 90% were seen once. The ends lost 2 bases at V and 1 base at J; junction bases unmatched: 12. The CDR3 is made up of 18 amino acids. Looked up from germline, CDR1 is SGHRS and CDR2 is YFSETQ.

This chain uses TRBV5-1 with TRBJ1-1, with 9 positions matching TRBD1. The sequencing sample was made of PBMCs. The clonotype comes from a woman between 40 and 55 years old in good health and CMV-seronegative. The chain's CDR3 is CASSFAQGANQENTEAFF. CDR3 DNA: TGCGCCAGCAGCTTCGCACAGGGGGCGAATCAAGAGAACACTGAAGCTTTCTTT.